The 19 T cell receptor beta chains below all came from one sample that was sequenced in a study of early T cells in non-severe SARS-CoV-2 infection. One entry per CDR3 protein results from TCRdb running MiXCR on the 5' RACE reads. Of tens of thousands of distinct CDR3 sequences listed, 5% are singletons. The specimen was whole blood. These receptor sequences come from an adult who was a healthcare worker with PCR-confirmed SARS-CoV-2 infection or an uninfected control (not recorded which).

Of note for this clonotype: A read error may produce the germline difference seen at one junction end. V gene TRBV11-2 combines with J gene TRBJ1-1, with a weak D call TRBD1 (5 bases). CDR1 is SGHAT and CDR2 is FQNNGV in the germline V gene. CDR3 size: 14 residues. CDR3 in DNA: TGTGCCAGCAGCCGAATGGGGCCGAACACTGAAGTTTTCTTT. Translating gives CASSRMGPNTEVFF.

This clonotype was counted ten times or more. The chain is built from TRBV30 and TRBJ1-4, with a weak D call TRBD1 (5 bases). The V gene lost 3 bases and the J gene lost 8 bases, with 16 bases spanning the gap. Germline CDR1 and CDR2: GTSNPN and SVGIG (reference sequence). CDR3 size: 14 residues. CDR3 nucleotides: TGTGCCTGGAGCGCCCTGGGGGTTGGGGAAAAACTGTTTTTT. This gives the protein CAWSALGVGEKLFF.

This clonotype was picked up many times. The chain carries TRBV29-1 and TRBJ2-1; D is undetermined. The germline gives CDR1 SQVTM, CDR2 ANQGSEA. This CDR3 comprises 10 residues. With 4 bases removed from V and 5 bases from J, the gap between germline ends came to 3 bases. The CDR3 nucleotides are TGCAGCGTTGGTCACAATGAGCAGTTCTTC. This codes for CSVGHNEQFF.

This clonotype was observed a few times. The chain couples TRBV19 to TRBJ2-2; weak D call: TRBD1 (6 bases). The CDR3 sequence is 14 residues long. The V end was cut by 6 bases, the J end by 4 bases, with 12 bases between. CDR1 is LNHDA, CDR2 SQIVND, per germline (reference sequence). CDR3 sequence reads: CASSRTVITGELFF. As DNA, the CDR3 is TGTGCCAGTAGCCGGACAGTCATCACCGGGGAGCTGTTTTTT.

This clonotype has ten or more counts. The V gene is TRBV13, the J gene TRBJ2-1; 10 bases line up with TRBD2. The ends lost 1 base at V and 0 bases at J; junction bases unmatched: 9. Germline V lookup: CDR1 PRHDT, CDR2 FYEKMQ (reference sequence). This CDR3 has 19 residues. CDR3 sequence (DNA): TGTGCCAGCAGCTTAGAGGTAGCGGGGGGCCTTAGCTCCTACAATGAGCAGTTCTTC. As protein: CASSLEVAGGLSSYNEQFF.

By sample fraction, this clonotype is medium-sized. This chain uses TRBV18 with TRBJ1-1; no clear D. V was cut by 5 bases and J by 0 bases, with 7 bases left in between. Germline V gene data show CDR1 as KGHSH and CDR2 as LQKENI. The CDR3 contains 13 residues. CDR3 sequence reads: CASSSRMNTEAFF. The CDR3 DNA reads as TGTGCCAGCTCATCACGGATGAACACTGAAGCTTTCTTT.

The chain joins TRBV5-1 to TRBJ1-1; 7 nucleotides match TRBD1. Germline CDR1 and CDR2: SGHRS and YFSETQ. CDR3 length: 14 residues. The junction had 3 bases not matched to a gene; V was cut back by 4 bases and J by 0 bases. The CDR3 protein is CASSRGQMNTEAFF. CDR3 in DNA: TGCGCCAGCAGCCGGGGACAGATGAACACTGAAGCTTTCTTT. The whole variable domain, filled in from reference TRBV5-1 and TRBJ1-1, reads KAGVTQTPRYLIKTRGQQVTLSCSPISGHRSVSWYQQTPGQGLQFLFEYFSETQRNKGNFPGRFSGRQFSNSRSEMNVSTLELGDSALYLCASSRGQMNTEAFFGQGTRLTVV.

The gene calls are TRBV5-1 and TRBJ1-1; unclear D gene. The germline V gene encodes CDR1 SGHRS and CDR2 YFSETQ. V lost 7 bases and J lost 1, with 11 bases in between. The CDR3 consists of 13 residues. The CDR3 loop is CASALGGNTEAFF. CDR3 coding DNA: TGCGCCAGCGCTCTTGGAGGGAACACTGAAGCTTTCTTT.

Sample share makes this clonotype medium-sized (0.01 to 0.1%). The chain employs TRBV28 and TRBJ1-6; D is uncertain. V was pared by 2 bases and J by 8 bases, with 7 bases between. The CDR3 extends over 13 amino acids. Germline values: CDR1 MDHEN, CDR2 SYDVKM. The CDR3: CASSLPQYSPLHF. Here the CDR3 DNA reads TGTGCCAGCAGTTTACCCCAATATTCACCCCTCCACTTT. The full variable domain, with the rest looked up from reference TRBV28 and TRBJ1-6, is DVKVTQSSRYLVKRTGEKVFLECVQDMDHENMFWYRQDPGLGLRLIYFSYDVKMKEKGDIPEGYSVSREKKERFSLILESASTNQTSMYLCASSLPQYSPLHFGNGTRLTVT.

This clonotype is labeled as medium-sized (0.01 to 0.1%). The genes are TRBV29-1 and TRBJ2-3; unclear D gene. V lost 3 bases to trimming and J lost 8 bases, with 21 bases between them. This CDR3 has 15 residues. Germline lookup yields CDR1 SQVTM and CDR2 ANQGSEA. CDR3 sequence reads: CSVDPGRGFDGTQYF. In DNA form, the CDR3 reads TGCAGCGTTGATCCGGGCCGAGGTTTCGACGGTACGCAGTATTTT.

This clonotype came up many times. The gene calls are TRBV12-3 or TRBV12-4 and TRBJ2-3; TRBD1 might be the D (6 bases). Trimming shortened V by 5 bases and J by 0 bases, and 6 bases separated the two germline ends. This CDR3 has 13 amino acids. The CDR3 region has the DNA TGTGCCAGCAGTGGACAGAGCACAGATACGCAGTATTTT. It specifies CASSGQSTDTQYF.

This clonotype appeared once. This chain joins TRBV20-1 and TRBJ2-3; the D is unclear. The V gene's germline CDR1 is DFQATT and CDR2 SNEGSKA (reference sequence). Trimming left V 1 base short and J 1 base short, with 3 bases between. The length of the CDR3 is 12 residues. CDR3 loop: CSARGGTDTQYF. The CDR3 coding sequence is TGCAGTGCTAGAGGAGGCACAGATACGCAGTATTTT.

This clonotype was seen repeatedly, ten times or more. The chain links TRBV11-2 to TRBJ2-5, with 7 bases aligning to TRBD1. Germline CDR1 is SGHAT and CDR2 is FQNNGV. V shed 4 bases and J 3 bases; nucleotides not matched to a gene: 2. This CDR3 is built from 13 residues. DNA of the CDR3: TGTGCCAGCAGCTCGGGACAGAAAGAGACCCAGTACTTC. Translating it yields CASSSGQKETQYF.

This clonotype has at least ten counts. This chain's CDR3 is CASSESFRGYEQYF. The CDR3 nucleotides are TGTGCCAGCAGTGAATCTTTCCGGGGTTACGAGCAGTACTTC. The rearrangement joins TRBV2 to TRBJ2-7, with D maybe TRBD2 (5 bases). The CDR3 contains 14 residues. CDR1 is SNHLY, CDR2 FYNNEI, per germline. Deletions cut 2 bases from V and 4 bases from J, with 12 bases between.

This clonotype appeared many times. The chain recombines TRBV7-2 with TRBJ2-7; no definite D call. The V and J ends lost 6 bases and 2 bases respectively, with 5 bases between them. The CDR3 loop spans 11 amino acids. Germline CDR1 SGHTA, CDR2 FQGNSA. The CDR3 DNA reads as TGTGCCAGCAGTTCAGCCTACGAGCAGTACTTC. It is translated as CASSSAYEQYF.

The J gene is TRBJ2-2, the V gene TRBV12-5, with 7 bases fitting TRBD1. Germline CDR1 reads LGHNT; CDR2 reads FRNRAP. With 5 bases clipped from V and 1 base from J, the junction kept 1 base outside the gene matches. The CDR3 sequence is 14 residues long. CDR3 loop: CASGRDRNTGELFF. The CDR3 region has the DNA TGTGCTAGTGGTCGGGACAGGAACACCGGGGAGCTGTTTTTT.

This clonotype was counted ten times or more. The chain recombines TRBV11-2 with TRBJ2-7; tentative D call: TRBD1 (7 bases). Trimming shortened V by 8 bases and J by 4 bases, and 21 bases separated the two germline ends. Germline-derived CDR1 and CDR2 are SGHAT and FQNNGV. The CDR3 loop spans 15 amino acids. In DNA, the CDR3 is TGTGCCAGCTATGCAGGGGGGCGGGGCGGATACGAGCAGTACTTC. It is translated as CASYAGGRGGYEQYF.

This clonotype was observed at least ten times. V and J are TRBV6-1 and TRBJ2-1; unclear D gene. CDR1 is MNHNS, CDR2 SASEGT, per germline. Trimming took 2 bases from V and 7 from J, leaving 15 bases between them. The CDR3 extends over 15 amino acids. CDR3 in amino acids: CASSEKKAGWNEQFF. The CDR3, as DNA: TGTGCCAGCAGTGAAAAAAAGGCAGGATGGAATGAGCAGTTCTTC.

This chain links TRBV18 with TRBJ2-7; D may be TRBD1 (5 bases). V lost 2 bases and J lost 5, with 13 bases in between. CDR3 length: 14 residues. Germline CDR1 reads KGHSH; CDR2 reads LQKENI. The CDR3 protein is CASSPGRARNEQYF. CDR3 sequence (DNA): TGTGCCAGCTCACCAGGCAGGGCGAGGAACGAGCAGTACTTC.